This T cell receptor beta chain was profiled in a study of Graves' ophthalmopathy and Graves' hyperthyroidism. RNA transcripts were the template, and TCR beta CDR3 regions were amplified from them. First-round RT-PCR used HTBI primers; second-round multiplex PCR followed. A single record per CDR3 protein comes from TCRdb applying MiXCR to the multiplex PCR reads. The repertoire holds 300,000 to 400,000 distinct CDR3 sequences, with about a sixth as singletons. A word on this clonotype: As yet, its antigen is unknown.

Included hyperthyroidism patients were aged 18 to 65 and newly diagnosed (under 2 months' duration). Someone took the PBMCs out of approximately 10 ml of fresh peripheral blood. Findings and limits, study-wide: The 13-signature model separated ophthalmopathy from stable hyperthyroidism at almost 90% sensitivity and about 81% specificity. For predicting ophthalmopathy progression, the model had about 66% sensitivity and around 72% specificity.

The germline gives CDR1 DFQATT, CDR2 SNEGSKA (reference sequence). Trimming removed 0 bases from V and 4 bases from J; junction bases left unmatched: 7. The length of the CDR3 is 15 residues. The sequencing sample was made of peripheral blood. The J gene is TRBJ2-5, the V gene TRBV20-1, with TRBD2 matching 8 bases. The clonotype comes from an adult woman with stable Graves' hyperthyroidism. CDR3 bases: TGCAGTGCTAGAGATCCGTTGCGGGGGGCAGAGACCCAGTACTTC. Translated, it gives CSARDPLRGAETQYF.